The 25 T cell receptor beta chains below come from one sample, sequenced in a study of T cells in Graves' hyperthyroidism and ophthalmopathy. It was RNA transcripts that yielded the amplified TCR beta CDR3 regions. First-round RT-PCR targeting the TCR CDR3 was performed with the HTBI primer set. From the multiplex PCR reads, TCRdb called clonotypes with MiXCR, one entry per CDR3 protein. Among fewer than 300,000 distinct CDR3 sequences listed, roughly 15% were seen once. Specimen: blood. These receptors originate from a woman aged 45-65 years with Graves' hyperthyroidism that later progressed to Graves' ophthalmopathy.

This clonotype was recorded many times. The V and J genes are TRBV12-3 or TRBV12-4 and TRBJ2-2; D not certain. V was shortened by 6 bases and J by 9 bases, with 8 bases between the two germline ends. The CDR3 totals 11 residues. CDR3 protein: CASRSVRELFF. CDR3 in DNA: TGTGCCAGCAGAAGTGTCCGGGAGCTGTTTTTT.

This clonotype was counted many times. The chain recombines TRBV24-1 with TRBJ2-7; unclear D gene. CDR1 and CDR2 (germline): KGHDR, SFDVKD. V lost 10 bases to trimming and J lost 3 bases, with 12 bases between them. The CDR3 extends over 12 amino acids. The CDR3 loop reads CATEDQDYEQYF. DNA of the CDR3: TGTGCCACGGAAGATCAGGACTACGAGCAGTACTTC.

This clonotype was detected only a few times. The chain employs TRBV28 and TRBJ1-2, with 12 bases fitting TRBD1. Germline V gene data show CDR1 as MDHEN and CDR2 as SYDVKM. The CDR3 length is 16 residues. V shed 2 bases, J shed 4 bases, and the junction held 5 bases outside the gene matches. CDR3 sequence reads: CASSLGTGGRLYGYTF. Here the CDR3 DNA reads TGTGCCAGCAGTTTAGGGACAGGGGGCCGTCTCTATGGCTACACCTTC.

This clonotype was seen at least ten times. The chain joins TRBV27 to TRBJ2-2, with 7 bases that match TRBD1. CDR3 length equals 15 residues. V lost 2 bases, J lost 7 bases, and 7 bases stayed unmatched. Germline V gene data show CDR1 as MNHEY and CDR2 as SMNVEV (reference sequence). The DNA of the CDR3 is TGTGCCAGCAGTTTAATACCCAGGGGGTACGGGGAGCTGTTTTTT. Its protein product is CASSLIPRGYGELFF.

This clonotype was found many times. The chain has TRBV28 and TRBJ1-4, with D perhaps TRBD1 (5 bases). Germline assignment: CDR1 MDHEN and CDR2 SYDVKM. CDR3 size: 13 residues. V gave up 6 bases and J gave up 7 bases, with 12 bases separating them. CDR3 protein: CASRLQAGEKLFF. As DNA, the CDR3 is TGTGCCAGCAGATTACAGGCGGGTGAAAAACTGTTTTTT. The full variable domain, completed using reference TRBV28 and TRBJ1-4, is DVKVTQSSRYLVKRTGEKVFLECVQDMDHENMFWYRQDPGLGLRLIYFSYDVKMKEKGDIPEGYSVSREKKERFSLILESASTNQTSMYLCASRLQAGEKLFFGSGTQLSVL.

This clonotype was recorded at least ten times. The gene calls are TRBV20-1 and TRBJ1-5; tentatively, D is TRBD1 (5 bases). The CDR3 loop spans 15 amino acids. Germline V gene sequence: CDR1 DFQATT, CDR2 SNEGSKA (reference sequence). The V gene lost 5 bases and the J gene lost 5 bases, with 19 bases spanning the gap. The CDR3 loop reads CSAPHRDGAHQPQHF. As DNA, the CDR3 is TGCAGTGCTCCACATCGGGACGGAGCCCATCAGCCCCAGCATTTT.

The chain carries TRBV19 and TRBJ2-1; 9 bases match TRBD1. Germline lookup yields CDR1 LNHDA and CDR2 SQIVND (reference sequence). V lost 3 bases, J lost 8 bases, and 5 bases stayed unmatched. The CDR3 has 14 amino acids. The CDR3 DNA sequence: TGTGCCAGTAGTATTGGGACAGGGTTCCATGAGCAGTTCTTC. Amino acids: CASSIGTGFHEQFF.

This clonotype was observed at least ten times. This chain links TRBV20-1 with TRBJ1-5; no definite D call. Trimming left V 6 bases short and J 2 bases short, with 8 bases between. Germline loops: CDR1 DFQATT, CDR2 SNEGSKA (reference sequence). This CDR3 has 12 residues. CDR3 residues: CSAGGGNQPQHF. For the CDR3, the DNA is TGCAGTGCCGGAGGTGGCAATCAGCCCCAGCATTTT.

This chain uses TRBV20-1 with TRBJ1-2; no definite D call. The CDR3 has 12 residues. Germline V gene sequence: CDR1 DFQATT, CDR2 SNEGSKA (reference sequence). V gave up 5 bases and J gave up 0 bases, with 7 bases separating them. The CDR3 sequence is CSAETANYGYTF. Written as DNA, the CDR3 is TGCAGTGCTGAGACGGCTAACTATGGCTACACCTTC.

Ten or more counts support this clonotype. V and J are TRBV18 and TRBJ2-7; 10 bases fit TRBD1. In germline, CDR1 is KGHSH, CDR2 LQKENI. This CDR3 is 14 amino acids long. Germline trimming cut 3 bases from V and 5 bases from J; bases unmatched to any gene: 4. The CDR3 sequence is CASSPPGTGDEQYF. The CDR3 region has the DNA TGTGCCAGCTCACCCCCCGGGACAGGGGACGAGCAGTACTTC.

This clonotype showed up many times. V usage is TRBV11-2 and J usage is TRBJ2-5; maybe TRBD2 (5 bases). Trimming removed 1 base at V and 3 bases at J, with 9 bases between. The CDR3 is made up of 14 amino acids. Germline CDR1 SGHAT, CDR2 FQNNGV. Written as DNA, the CDR3 is TGTGCCAGCAGCTTAGCCGCGCGGGAAGAGACCCAGTACTTC. Amino acid sequence: CASSLAAREETQYF.

In this sample, this clonotype turned up many times. The chain is built from TRBV4-1 and TRBJ1-1; D not resolved. V lost 1 base, J lost 3 bases, and 12 bases lay in between. CDR1 and CDR2 from the germline V gene are MGHRA and YSYEKL. This CDR3 region has 15 residues. CDR3 DNA sequence: TGCGCCAGCAGCCAAGGAAGTTGGATTTACACTGAAGCTTTCTTT. Translation: CASSQGSWIYTEAFF.

V and J are TRBV4-1 and TRBJ2-7, with D perhaps matching TRBD1 or TRBD2 (7 bases each). Germline V gene data show CDR1 as MGHRA and CDR2 as YSYEKL. Deletions cut 4 bases from V and 2 bases from J, with 15 bases between. The CDR3 has 15 amino acids. CDR3 region: CASSPGAGQTYEQYF. The CDR3 bases are TGCGCCAGCAGCCCCGGAGCGGGACAGACCTACGAGCAGTACTTC.

This clonotype occurred many times. The V and J genes are TRBV20-1 and TRBJ1-5; a weak D match, TRBD1 (5 bases). The CDR3 is 13 amino acids. Germline V lookup: CDR1 DFQATT, CDR2 SNEGSKA (reference sequence). The CDR3 DNA is TGCAGCGGGGTGGGGGGAGTGAATCAGCCCCAGCATTTT. It encodes CSGVGGVNQPQHF.

This clonotype was detected ten times or more. The chain is built from TRBV9 and TRBJ1-1; 8 nucleotides match TRBD1. Germline values: CDR1 SGDLS, CDR2 YYNGEE. J was trimmed by 1 base and V by 3 bases; bases with no gene match: 5. The CDR3 length is 15 residues. Here the CDR3 DNA reads TGTGCCAGCAGCGCAGACAGGGGAGAGAACACTGAAGCTTTCTTT. This encodes CASSADRGENTEAFF.

This clonotype was counted ten times or more. The V call is TRBV7-8, the J call TRBJ2-7, with 7 bases that match TRBD1. The CDR3 contains 15 residues. Germline V gene sequence: CDR1 SGHVS, CDR2 FQNEAQ. After removal of 5 bases from V and 6 bases from J, the junction contained 13 bases not matched to a gene. The CDR3 protein is CASSVGTANRFEQYF. For the CDR3, the DNA is TGTGCCAGCAGCGTAGGGACAGCGAATAGATTCGAGCAGTACTTC.

At least ten counts were recorded for this clonotype. The chain employs TRBV7-9 and TRBJ2-7; D possibly corresponds to TRBD2 (6 bases). CDR3 length: 14 residues. Trimming removed 3 bases from V and 1 base from J, with 10 bases in between. The germline V gene has CDR1 SEHNR and CDR2 FQNEAQ (reference sequence). CDR3 loop: CASSFPGLSYEQYF. The CDR3 coding sequence is TGTGCCAGCAGCTTCCCGGGACTTTCCTACGAGCAGTACTTC.

This clonotype was detected a few times. Just one base apart from a much larger clone, this may be a read error. The gene calls are TRBV5-1 and TRBJ2-1; TRBD1 matches 7 bases. Germline loops: CDR1 SGHRS, CDR2 YFSETQ. The CDR3 consists of 15 residues. CDR3 in DNA: TGCGCCAGCAGCCCCGGCACAGGGGCCTACAATGGGCAGTTCTTC. Protein product: CASSPGTGAYNGQFF.

At least ten counts were recorded for this clonotype. V gene TRBV11-2 combines with J gene TRBJ2-1; unclear D gene. Germline CDR1 is SGHAT and CDR2 is FQNNGV. This CDR3 contains 17 residues. The germline V and J ends were trimmed by 1 base and 0 bases, with 13 bases remaining between them. CDR3 sequence reads: CASSLAGPASSYNEQFF. The CDR3 coding sequence is TGTGCCAGCAGCTTAGCCGGGCCGGCGAGCTCCTACAATGAGCAGTTCTTC.

This clonotype occurred many times. The chain combines TRBV6-6 with TRBJ2-7; a weak D match, TRBD1 (6 bases). CDR3 length: 21 residues. In germline, CDR1 is MNHNY, CDR2 SVGAGI (reference sequence). The V end was cut by 0 bases, the J end by 2 bases, with 29 bases between. The CDR3 here is CASSYSGAELAGLGRTYEQYF. The CDR3 DNA sequence: TGTGCCAGCAGTTACTCGGGGGCCGAGTTGGCAGGGTTGGGACGAACCTACGAGCAGTACTTC.

At least ten counts were recorded for this clonotype. The V and J genes are TRBV20-1 and TRBJ2-1, with D perhaps TRBD1 or TRBD2 (5 bases each). V was shortened by 2 bases and J by 6 bases, with 20 bases between the two germline ends. The CDR3 has 16 residues. Germline assignment: CDR1 DFQATT and CDR2 SNEGSKA (reference sequence). The DNA for the CDR3 is TGCAGTGCTAGACGAACCGGGACGCAACCTGGCAATGAGCAGTTCTTC. As protein: CSARRTGTQPGNEQFF.

This clonotype was recorded at least ten times. This rearrangement joins TRBV7-6 to TRBJ2-7, with 12 bases aligning to TRBD1. In germline, CDR1 is SGHVS, CDR2 FNYEAQ. The length of the CDR3 is 13 residues. V was pared by 10 bases and J by 2 bases, with 3 bases of the junction left unmatched. CDR3 loop: CATGTGGPYEQYF. In DNA form, the CDR3 reads TGTGCCACTGGGACAGGGGGCCCCTACGAGCAGTACTTC.

Only a few counts were recorded for this clonotype. This chain connects TRBV2 to TRBJ1-2; D remains ambiguous. From germline, CDR1 is SNHLY and CDR2 FYNNEI. V lost 4 bases and J lost 0, with 12 bases in between. This CDR3 has 15 residues. CDR3 nucleotides: TGTGCCAGCAGTGCCCGACTGGGAACTAACTATGGCTACACCTTC. Encoded protein: CASSARLGTNYGYTF.

Many counts were recorded for this clonotype. V and J are TRBV5-1 and TRBJ2-7; 11 bases agree with TRBD2. Germline V gene data show CDR1 as SGHRS and CDR2 as YFSETQ. V shed 4 bases, J shed 0 bases, and the junction held 3 bases outside the gene matches. This CDR3 has 15 amino acids. CDR3 nucleotide sequence: TGCGCCAGCAGCGGAACTAGCGGGAGCTCCTACGAGCAGTACTTC. It is translated as CASSGTSGSSYEQYF. Supplemented by reference TRBV5-1 and TRBJ2-7, the full variable domain reads KAGVTQTPRYLIKTRGQQVTLSCSPISGHRSVSWYQQTPGQGLQFLFEYFSETQRNKGNFPGRFSGRQFSNSRSEMNVSTLELGDSALYLCASSGTSGSSYEQYFGPGTRLTVT.

This clonotype occurred many times. V gene TRBV7-3 combines with J gene TRBJ1-2; unclear D gene. V shed 5 bases and J shed 7 bases, with 11 bases lying between them. Germline CDR1 and CDR2: SGHTA and FQGTGA. This CDR3 has 12 amino acids. The CDR3 is CASSLDGFGYTF. The CDR3 coding sequence is TGTGCCAGCAGCCTGGACGGGTTTGGCTACACCTTC.